A selection of T cell receptor beta chains follows, all from one sample in a study of blood T cell repertoires in COVID-19. Assay used: immunoSEQ multiplex PCR; TCRdb lists only in-frame clones, some missing. In the table there are tens of thousands of clones, more than 75% of which are singletons. The sequencing sample was made of peripheral blood. Receptors were obtained from a man aged 65 to 85 with acute or convalescent COVID-19. Each CDR3 is given with its conserved first and last residue. D genes are given only for firm matches. Rows give clone size only sometimes, using once, few, many, or a class for an expanded clone.

v_gene	abundance	j_gene	d_gene	CDR3nt	CDR3aa
TRBV14	.	TRBJ1-1	.	TGTGCCAGCAGCCAACCTAAAACGGGGGTGGCTTTCTTT	CASSQPKTGVAFF
TRBV4-1	.	TRBJ2-7	TRBD2	TGCGCCAGCAGCCACCCCCTAGCGGGGGTAAACTCCTACGAGCAGTACTTC	CASSHPLAGVNSYEQYF
TRBV7-9	.	TRBJ1-2	.	TGTGCCAGCAGCCACACTATGGACTTCCCTAACTATGGCTACACCTTC	CASSHTMDFPNYGYTF
TRBV5-4	.	TRBJ1-1	.	TGTGCCAGCAGCTTGCCCAACGAGTACACTGAAGCTTTCTTT	CASSLPNEYTEAFF
TRBV9	.	TRBJ1-5	TRBD1	TGTGCCAGCAGCGTAGGGACAGGGTTAAATCAGCCCCAGCATTTT	CASSVGTGLNQPQHF
TRBV15	few	TRBJ1-1	.	TGTGCCACCAGCAGAGGGGGGGGGTCGGACACTGAAGCTTTCTTT	CATSRGGGSDTEAFF
TRBV9	.	TRBJ2-3	.	TGTGCCAGCAGCGTACATCCAACTGGTGGCACAGATACGCAGTATTTT	CASSVHPTGGTDTQYF
TRBV5-1	.	TRBJ2-1	TRBD1	TGCGCCAGCAGCTTGTGGCAGGGGGTCTACAATGAGCAGTTCTTC	CASSLWQGVYNEQFF
TRBV6-6	.	TRBJ2-1	.	TGTGCCAGCAGTTATTCAGCGATAACCCCTGAAGAGCAGTTCTTC	CASSYSAITPEEQFF
TRBV18	.	TRBJ1-4	TRBD1	TGTGCCAGCTCACTAGATCGACAGGGGGCGTATGAAAAACTGTTTTTT	CASSLDRQGAYEKLFF
TRBV30	.	TRBJ2-3	.	TGTGCCTCCGCCCGGGACTCCTATACGCAGTATTTT	CASARDSYTQYF
TRBV18	.	TRBJ2-3	.	TGTGCCAGCCTCGGCCCGACGGGTAGCACAGATACGCAGTATTTT	CASLGPTGSTDTQYF
TRBV19	.	TRBJ1-4	.	TGTGCCAGTAGTACGTACTACCTACGGGGGAATGAAAAACTGTTTTTT	CASSTYYLRGNEKLFF
TRBV5-1	.	TRBJ1-1	TRBD1	TGCGCCAGCAGCTCAACAGGGGTAAACACTGAAGCTTTCTTT	CASSSTGVNTEAFF
TRBV27	few	TRBJ1-2	.	TGTGCCAGCAGTTCATCCCACAGGGAATTGCATGGCTACACCTTC	CASSSSHRELHGYTF
TRBV19	.	TRBJ1-1	.	TGTGCCAGTAGTATTGGGCACATGAACACTGAAGCTTTCTTT	CASSIGHMNTEAFF
TRBV5-1	.	TRBJ1-5	TRBD1	TGCGCCAGCAGCTTGGGAGCGGGCAGGGGGGAACAGCCCCAGCATTTT	CASSLGAGRGEQPQHF
TRBV3-1/TRBV3-2	.	TRBJ2-1	TRBD2	TGTGCCAGCAGCCAAGAGTCTAGCGGGATTTTTGAGCAGTTCTTC	CASSQESSGIFEQFF
TRBV7-9	few	TRBJ1-1	.	TGTGCCAGCAGCCCACGGACAGCGGTGAACACTGAAGCTTTCTTT	CASSPRTAVNTEAFF
TRBV30	.	TRBJ1-1	TRBD1	TGTGCCTGGAGTGTACTACAGGGGGTGACTGAAGCTTTCTTT	CAWSVLQGVTEAFF
TRBV6-5	.	TRBJ2-2	TRBD1	TGTGCCAGCAGTCCCCAAGTGACAGGGGGCGGGGAGCTGTTTTTT	CASSPQVTGGGELFF
TRBV18	.	TRBJ2-5	.	TGTGCCAGCTCACCCGAGGTACAAGAGACCCAGTACTTC	CASSPEVQETQYF
TRBV6-5	.	TRBJ1-1	TRBD1	TGTGCCAGCTCTAGGACAGGAGTAGGGGGGACTGAAGCTTTCTTT	CASSRTGVGGTEAFF
TRBV28	few	TRBJ1-2	.	TGTGCCAGCAGTTTTGGGTCAGGGGAGGGCTACACCTTC	CASSFGSGEGYTF
TRBV4-3	.	TRBJ2-3	.	TGCGCCAGCAGCCAAACAAACAGAGATACGCAGTATTTT	CASSQTNRDTQYF
TRBV12-2	once	TRBJ1-4	.	TGTGCAAGTCGCTTAATAGAACAGATCGGTGAAAAACTGTTTTTT	CASRLIEQIGEKLFF
TRBV5-1	few	TRBJ1-2	TRBD1	TGCGCCAGCAGCTTGGGAGAGGGACAGGGATACTATGGCTACACCTTC	CASSLGEGQGYYGYTF
TRBV30	.	TRBJ2-3	.	TGTGCCTGGAAAAGCGGCCCAGATACGCAGTATTTT	CAWKSGPDTQYF
TRBV6-5	.	TRBJ1-5	.	TGTGCCAGCAGGGCCTCCCGGGGGACCAATCAGCCCCAGCATTTT	CASRASRGTNQPQHF
TRBV11-3	.	TRBJ2-3	.	TGTGCCAGCAGCTCCAGCGGGAGCACAGATACGCAGTATTTT	CASSSSGSTDTQYF
TRBV2	.	TRBJ1-4	.	TGTGCCAGCACCTGGGGGCTAACTAATGAAAAACTGTTTTTT	CASTWGLTNEKLFF
TRBV6-2/TRBV6-3	.	TRBJ1-2	TRBD1	TGTGCCAGCAGACCTGGGACAGGGGGAGACTATGGCTACACCTTC	CASRPGTGGDYGYTF
TRBV30	.	TRBJ2-5	TRBD2	TGTGCCTGGAGAGGAGCGGGGGGGTTGGAGACCCAGTACTTC	CAWRGAGGLETQYF
TRBV7-7	.	TRBJ1-5	TRBD1	TGTGCCAGCAGCACGGGACAGATGGACCAGCCCCAGCATTTT	CASSTGQMDQPQHF
TRBV19	.	TRBJ1-6	TRBD1	TGTGCCAGTAGTTTCGACAGGGTTAATTCACCCCTCCACTTT	CASSFDRVNSPLHF
TRBV24-1	.	TRBJ2-7	.	TGTGCCACCAGTGATCTCTCCTCAGGGGGACTCTACGAGCAGTACTTC	CATSDLSSGGLYEQYF
TRBV5-1	.	TRBJ2-7	TRBD1	TGCGCCAGCAGCTCGGACAGGGGTTCCTACGAGCAGTACTTC	CASSSDRGSYEQYF
TRBV4-3	.	TRBJ1-2	.	TGCGCCAGCAGCCAAGATAGGCAGGGGCCTTCCTATGGCTACACCTTC	CASSQDRQGPSYGYTF
TRBV19	.	TRBJ2-6	.	TGTGCCAGTACTCCCTCTGGGGCCAACGTCCTGACTTTC	CASTPSGANVLTF
TRBV4-3	.	TRBJ2-5	TRBD2	TGCGCCAGCAGCCAAGATCCGGGGGGGCGGGAGACCCAGTACTTC	CASSQDPGGRETQYF
TRBV11-2	.	TRBJ1-3	TRBD1	TGTGCCAGCAGCTTACCGCACAGGGGATCTGGAAACACCATATATTTT	CASSLPHRGSGNTIYF
TRBV10-1	medium-sized	TRBJ2-3	.	TGCGCCAGCAGTGATGGGGGCAGTCTGAATACGCAGTATTTT	CASSDGGSLNTQYF
TRBV28	.	TRBJ1-2	.	TGTGCCAGCACTGACCCGGGTTATGGCTACACCTTC	CASTDPGYGYTF
TRBV19	.	TRBJ2-1	TRBD2	TGTGCCAGTAGTATAGATGGTAGCGGGGCTAATGAGCAGTTCTTC	CASSIDGSGANEQFF
TRBV6-1	.	TRBJ1-1	.	TGTGCCAGCAGTGAACAGAGGGGGACTGAAGCTTTCTTT	CASSEQRGTEAFF
TRBV7-2	.	TRBJ1-4	.	TGTGCCAGCAGCGGCCTTAGGGGTGAAAAACTGTTTTTT	CASSGLRGEKLFF
TRBV6-2/TRBV6-3	.	TRBJ1-5	.	TGTGCCAGCAGTTATAGGGGGAGCAATCAGCCCCAGCATTTT	CASSYRGSNQPQHF
TRBV19	.	TRBJ1-1	.	TGTGCCAGCCGAGGGGAGGGGTTCAGGACTGAAGCTTTCTTT	CASRGEGFRTEAFF
TRBV5-7	.	TRBJ1-4	.	TGTGCCAGCATAGGGGAACGTGTCAGAAGGGAAAAACTGTTTTTT	CASIGERVRREKLFF
TRBV5-1	.	TRBJ2-7	TRBD2	TGCGCCAGCTCCCCGACTAGCGGTCCCTACGAGCAGTACTTC	CASSPTSGPYEQYF
TRBV10-1	few	TRBJ1-1	.	TGCGCCAGCAGCGATGACAGGATGAACACTGAAGCTTTCTTT	CASSDDRMNTEAFF
TRBV27	few	TRBJ2-7	TRBD2	TGTGCCAGCAGTTTATTTGGGGCTTTGGGAGGGAACGAGCAGTACTTC	CASSLFGALGGNEQYF